This T cell receptor (beta chain) was sequenced for a study of spatial heterogeneity in lung cancer. This clonotype was detected a few times. The CDR3 loop spans 13 amino acids. TCRdb re-called the 5' RACE reads through MiXCR, storing one row per CDR3 protein. This table holds 50,000 to 65,000 distinct CDR3 sequences, approximately 8.9% found once. The time point denotes: sample taken at primary tumor resection. No cells were sorted before sequencing. The whole RNA sequenced was extracted from tumor, nontumor lung or frozen PBMC. Samples came from 65 to 75 TRACERx patients with untreated early-stage lung cancer.

The specimen comprised PBMCs, sampled at surgery. This sequence was found in a female donor with early-stage non-small cell lung cancer. The rearrangement links TRBV21-1 to TRBJ1-6. TRBV21-1 represents a pseudogene. The CDR3, as DNA: TGTGCCAGCAGCACCCCAGTGGCTTCACCCCTCCACTTT. Encoded protein: CASSTPVASPLHF.